The 27 T cell receptor beta chains given below trace back to one sample, sequenced in a study of vaccination effects on CD4 cells after COVID-19. TCRdb's table, derived via immunoSEQ multiplex PCR, lists solely in-frame clones and lacks some. The data show about 20,000 clones, around 76% seen once. After expansion with viral peptide pools in the ViraFEST assay, antigen-specific CD4+ T cells were sequenced. CD4+ T cells were isolated after less than 13 days of culture. Documented for the person is a PCR-confirmed SARS-CoV-2 infection occurring between March and December 2020. Their antigens are not known. The material was CD4+ T cells from PBMCs cultured with SARS-CoV-2 spike peptides, obtained before COVID-19 vaccination. The receptor source for this set is a human donor who had a prior SARS-CoV-2 infection.

This clone is a singleton in its sample. The chain carries TRBV10-3 and TRBJ1-5; no reliable D call. CDR3 length: 12 residues. Between the trimmed V and J ends, which lost 6 bases and 1 base, there was a span of 4 bases. Germline V gives CDR1 ENHRY, CDR2 SYGVKD. In nucleotides, the CDR3 is TGTGCCATCAGCGAGAGCAATCAGCCCCAGCATTTT. This gives the protein CAISESNQPQHF.

Only one count was recorded for this clone. J is TRBJ2-4 and V is TRBV6-5; tentative D call: TRBD2 (7 bases). Germline CDR1 MNHEY, CDR2 SVGAGI. V shed 6 bases and J shed 3 bases, with 15 bases lying between them. This CDR3 region has 15 residues. The CDR3 coding sequence is TGTGCCAGCAGACCAGGGGTAGCGGGCAAAAACATTCAGTACTTC. Its protein product is CASRPGVAGKNIQYF.

The chain couples TRBV5-4 to TRBJ1-2; D possibly corresponds to TRBD1 (6 bases). This CDR3 comprises 14 residues. Trimming removed 4 bases at V and 6 bases at J, with 16 bases between. In germline, CDR1 is SGHNT, CDR2 YYREEE (reference sequence). The CDR3: CASSHPTNRDGYTF. For the CDR3, the DNA is TGTGCCAGCAGCCACCCTACAAACAGGGATGGCTACACCTTC.

In nucleotides, the CDR3 is TGTGCCAGCAGCTTTCAGGGCGGGAGGAGGTCAGATACGCAGTATTTT. This encodes CASSFQGGRRSDTQYF. V gene TRBV7-3 combines with J gene TRBJ2-3; 8 positions match TRBD2. The germline CDR1 and CDR2 sequences are SGHTA and FQGTGA. The CDR3 runs to 16 residues. J lost 4 bases, V lost 3 bases, and 9 bases had no gene match. The full variable domain, in which reference TRBV7-3 and TRBJ2-3 provide the parts outside the CDR3, is GAGVSQTPSNKVTEKGKYVELRCDPISGHTALYWYRQSLGQGPEFLIYFQGTGAADDSGLPNDRFFAVRPEGSVSTLKIQRTERGDSAVYLCASSFQGGRRSDTQYFGPGTRLTVL.

V gene TRBV13 combines with J gene TRBJ1-2; no clear D. The ends were cut back, 2 bases at V and 5 bases at J, with 6 bases in the middle. CDR1 and CDR2 from the germline V gene are PRHDT and FYEKMQ (reference sequence). The CDR3 length is 12 residues. The DNA of the CDR3 is TGTGCCAGCAGCTTAAGGCCATATGGCTACACCTTC. Its translation is CASSLRPYGYTF.

This clone was counted only a few times. V is TRBV7-8 and J is TRBJ1-1, with D possibly matching TRBD1 (5 bases). V gave up 4 bases and J gave up 4 bases, with 13 bases separating them. CDR3 length: 14 amino acids. CDR1 SGHVS and CDR2 FQNEAQ come from the germline V gene. The CDR3 reads CASSSRETGTEAFF. As DNA, the CDR3 is TGTGCCAGCAGCTCCAGGGAAACGGGCACTGAAGCTTTCTTT.

This chain uses TRBV3-1 (or the pseudogene TRBV3-2) with TRBJ2-5; TRBD2 agrees at 9 bases. V lost 4 bases to trimming and J lost 5 bases; unmatched junction nucleotides: 8. Germline CDR1 and CDR2: LGHDT and YNNKEL (reference sequence). The CDR3 totals 15 residues. In nucleotides, the CDR3 is TGTGCCAGCAGCCCGCGGGAGGGCCGCGGGGAGACCCAGTACTTC. Protein product: CASSPREGRGETQYF.

The chain combines TRBV4-1 with TRBJ1-1; D is unclear. V shed 1 base and J shed 5 bases, with 14 bases lying between them. Germline CDR1 is MGHRA and CDR2 is YSYEKL. The length of the CDR3 is 15 residues. The chain's CDR3 is CASSQAERIATEAFF. Here the CDR3 DNA reads TGCGCCAGCAGCCAAGCAGAGAGAATAGCGACTGAAGCTTTCTTT.

V gene TRBV2 combines with J gene TRBJ1-4; tentative D call: TRBD1 (5 bases). The CDR3 contains 14 residues. CDR1 is SNHLY, CDR2 FYNNEI, per germline. Trimming removed 10 bases from V and 3 bases from J, with 15 bases in between. The CDR3 region is CATTKRGSNEKLFF. The CDR3 DNA reads as TGTGCCACCACGAAACGGGGGTCTAATGAAAAACTGTTTTTT.

In this sample, this clone turned up once. This sequence joins TRBV2 and TRBJ1-4; the D gene is possibly TRBD1 (5 bases). The CDR3 length is 13 residues. Germline V lookup: CDR1 SNHLY, CDR2 FYNNEI. Trimming took 5 bases from V and 5 from J, leaving 9 bases between them. The DNA of the CDR3 is TGTGCCAGCAGTCAGGGTTTGAATGAAAAACTGTTTTTT. Translated, it gives CASSQGLNEKLFF.

In this sample, this clone turned up a few times. The genes are TRBV7-2 and TRBJ2-7; D remains unclear. The germline V and J ends were trimmed by 2 bases and 0 bases, with 8 bases remaining between them. The CDR3 extends over 14 amino acids. CDR1 SGHTA and CDR2 FQGNSA come from the germline V gene. The CDR3 bases are TGTGCCAGCAGCTTAACCCGGACCTCCTACGAGCAGTACTTC. Its protein is CASSLTRTSYEQYF.

This clone has more than one count but fewer than ten. The J gene is TRBJ2-7, the V gene TRBV7-6; no definite D call. Germline-derived CDR1 and CDR2 are SGHVS and FNYEAQ. The CDR3 contains 14 residues. Trimming pared 5 bases from V and 5 bases from J, leaving 16 bases between. The CDR3: CASSDTNSFHEQYF. DNA for the CDR3: TGTGCCAGCAGCGACACAAACTCTTTCCACGAGCAGTACTTC.

This clone was detected only a few times. CDR3 sequence (DNA): TGTGCCAGCAGTGAAGCGTCGCGGGAAGCTTTCTTT. Encoded protein: CASSEASREAFF. The chain recombines TRBV2 with TRBJ1-1, with D uncertain. Germline V CDR1 and CDR2: SNHLY, FYNNEI. The V and J ends lost 0 bases and 8 bases respectively, with 7 bases between them. The CDR3 extends over 12 amino acids.

The gene calls are TRBV10-3 and TRBJ2-5; no firm D call. Germline CDR1 ENHRY, CDR2 SYGVKD. V lost 4 bases, J lost 2 bases, and 8 bases lay in between. The CDR3 spans 13 residues. The CDR3 sequence is CAISGTQQETQYF. The CDR3 DNA reads TGTGCCATCAGTGGGACGCAGCAAGAGACCCAGTACTTC.

This chain links TRBV4-1 with TRBJ2-1; TRBD2 aligns across 12 bases. Per germline, CDR1 MGHRA and CDR2 YSYEKL. J lost 3 bases, V lost 1 base, and 4 bases had no gene match. The CDR3 totals 17 residues. CDR3 bases: TGCGCCAGCAGCCAAGCTAGCGGGGGGGCCGGCTACAATGAGCAGTTCTTC. It translates to CASSQASGGAGYNEQFF.

This chain joins TRBV27 and TRBJ2-4; D possibly uses TRBD1 or TRBD2 (6 bases each). V was shortened by 6 bases and J by 12 bases, with 30 bases between the two germline ends. The CDR3 sequence is 17 residues long. The germline V gene has CDR1 MNHEY and CDR2 SMNVEV (reference sequence). The DNA for the CDR3 is TGTGCCAGCAGCAAAGGAGTAGCTTCGGGGGCCCTACTTAATCAGTACTTC. Translated, it gives CASSKGVASGALLNQYF.

This clone came up a few times. The CDR3 region is CATSRRRGADTDTQYF. The CDR3 region has the DNA TGTGCCACCAGCAGACGTAGGGGGGCAGATACAGATACGCAGTATTTT. This sequence joins TRBV15 and TRBJ2-3; D is tentatively TRBD1 or TRBD2 (6 bases each). Germline-derived CDR1 and CDR2 are LNHNV and YYDKDF (reference sequence). V was trimmed by 2 bases and J by 3 bases, leaving 15 bases between them. There are 16 residues in the CDR3.

The CDR3 DNA is TGCGCCAGCAGCTTGGAAACGGGACAGTACAATGAGCAGTTCTTC. Translation gives CASSLETGQYNEQFF. The J gene is TRBJ2-1, the V gene TRBV5-1; TRBD1 agrees at 7 bases. The CDR3 consists of 15 residues. Germline CDR1 is SGHRS and CDR2 is YFSETQ. V was clipped by 0 bases and J by 4 bases; unmatched bases: 4.

This chain uses TRBV2 with TRBJ2-3; no reliable D call. This CDR3 has 14 residues. The germline V and J ends were trimmed by 7 bases and 7 bases, with 18 bases remaining between them. CDR1 is SNHLY, CDR2 FYNNEI, per germline. CDR3 residues: CASTARLGLYTQYF. CDR3 in DNA: TGTGCCAGCACTGCCCGGTTGGGTCTATATACGCAGTATTTT.

The V call is TRBV5-6, the J call TRBJ2-5; TRBD1 matches 11 bases. After removal of 4 bases from V and 5 bases from J, the junction contained 4 bases not matched to a gene. The germline V gene has CDR1 SGHDT and CDR2 YYEEEE. CDR3 length: 14 residues. This CDR3 is CASSTRDRGETQYF. The CDR3 DNA is TGTGCCAGCAGCACCCGGGACAGGGGGGAGACCCAGTACTTC.

The J gene is TRBJ2-1, the V gene TRBV30; 9 bases agree with TRBD2. The germline CDR1 and CDR2 sequences are GTSNPN and SVGIG (reference sequence). V lost 1 base to trimming and J lost 8 bases; unmatched junction nucleotides: 12. This CDR3 is built from 16 residues. Here the CDR3 DNA reads TGTGCCTGGAGTGGCGGTAGCGGGAGAACTGGGGATGAGCAGTTCTTC. Protein: CAWSGGSGRTGDEQFF.

The CDR3 DNA sequence: TGTGCCAGCACCATGGGGGGCAACAATGAGCAGTTCTTC. It encodes CASTMGGNNEQFF. This chain links TRBV7-9 with TRBJ2-1; D possibly uses TRBD1 or TRBD2 (6 bases each). Trimming shortened V by 7 bases and J by 5 bases, and 12 bases separated the two germline ends. Germline V gene lookup returns CDR1 SEHNR and CDR2 FQNEAQ (reference sequence). This CDR3 has 13 amino acids.

The chain recombines TRBV5-4 with TRBJ2-1; 8 bases map to TRBD2. The V and J ends lost 5 bases and 2 bases, in that order; junction bases with no gene match: 3. This CDR3 region has 14 residues. CDR1 is SGHNT and CDR2 is YYREEE in the germline V gene (reference sequence). For the CDR3, the DNA is TGTGCCAGCAGTACTAGCGGTGCCTACAATGAGCAGTTCTTC. Translating it yields CASSTSGAYNEQFF.

This clone was seen once. This chain uses TRBV13 with TRBJ2-7; D gene ambiguous. V lost 0 bases and J 6 bases, leaving 12 bases between the germline ends. The CDR3 loop spans 14 amino acids. Germline-derived CDR1 and CDR2 are PRHDT and FYEKMQ (reference sequence). In DNA, the CDR3 is TGTGCCAGCAGCTTAGGGGCCCGGGCCCCCGAGCAGTACTTC. Translating gives CASSLGARAPEQYF.

The chain has TRBV18 and TRBJ1-1, with TRBD1 identical over 7 bases. CDR1 KGHSH and CDR2 LQKENI come from the germline V gene. CDR3 length: 15 residues. With 3 bases clipped from V and 1 base from J, the junction kept 5 bases outside the gene matches. The CDR3 loop is CASSPRTGQNTEAFF. The CDR3 region has the DNA TGTGCCAGCTCACCCCGGACAGGACAGAACACTGAAGCTTTCTTT. Looking up the rest from reference TRBV18 and TRBJ1-1 gives the full variable domain: NAGVMQNPRHLVRRRGQEARLRCSPMKGHSHVYWYRQLPEEGLKFMVYLQKENIIDESGMPKERFSAEFPKEGPSILRIQQVVRGDSAAYFCASSPRTGQNTEAFFGQGTRLTVV.

This chain connects TRBV6-5 to TRBJ1-1, with D possibly matching TRBD1 (5 bases). The CDR3 totals 14 residues. V lost 10 bases, J lost 0 bases, and 15 bases lay in between. Germline CDR1 is MNHEY and CDR2 is SVGAGI. Written as DNA, the CDR3 is TGTGCCATCGTCGACAGTTCCATGAACACTGAAGCTTTCTTT. This encodes CAIVDSSMNTEAFF.

The chain links TRBV19 to TRBJ2-3; 11 bases align to TRBD2. Germline V gives CDR1 LNHDA, CDR2 SQIVND (reference sequence). The CDR3 length is 18 residues. Trimming took 4 bases from V and 2 from J; bases not matched to a gene: 11. CDR3 nucleotides: TGTGCCAGTAGTACCCGAACCACTAGCGGGAGTTCCACAGATACGCAGTATTTT. Protein product: CASSTRTTSGSSTDTQYF.